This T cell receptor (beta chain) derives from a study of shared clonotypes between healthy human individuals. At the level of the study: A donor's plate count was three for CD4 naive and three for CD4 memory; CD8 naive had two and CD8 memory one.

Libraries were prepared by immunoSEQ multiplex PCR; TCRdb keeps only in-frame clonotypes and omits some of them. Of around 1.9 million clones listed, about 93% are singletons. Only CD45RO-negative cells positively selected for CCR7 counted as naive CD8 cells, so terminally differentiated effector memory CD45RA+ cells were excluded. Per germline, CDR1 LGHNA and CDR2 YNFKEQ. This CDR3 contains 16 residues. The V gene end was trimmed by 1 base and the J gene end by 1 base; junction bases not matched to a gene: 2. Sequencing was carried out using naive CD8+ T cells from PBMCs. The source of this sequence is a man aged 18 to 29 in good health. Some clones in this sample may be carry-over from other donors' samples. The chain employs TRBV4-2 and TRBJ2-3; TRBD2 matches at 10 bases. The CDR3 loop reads CASSQVAGGRTDTQYF. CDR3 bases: TGTGCCAGCAGCCAAGTAGCGGGGGGCCGCACAGATACGCAGTATTTT.